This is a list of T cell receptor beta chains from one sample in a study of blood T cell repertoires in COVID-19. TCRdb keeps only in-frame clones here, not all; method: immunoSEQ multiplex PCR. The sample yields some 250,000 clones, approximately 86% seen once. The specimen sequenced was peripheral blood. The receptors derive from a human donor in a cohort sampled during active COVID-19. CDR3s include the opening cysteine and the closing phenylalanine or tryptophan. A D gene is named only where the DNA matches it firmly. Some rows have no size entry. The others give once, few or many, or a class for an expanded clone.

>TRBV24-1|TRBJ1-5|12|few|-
CATSLELQPQHF
TGTGCCACCAGTCTAGAGTTACAGCCCCAGCATTTT
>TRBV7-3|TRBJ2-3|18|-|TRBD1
CASSPLKGTGRGTDTQYF
TGTGCCAGCAGCCCCCTAAAAGGGACAGGGCGGGGGACAGATACGCAGTATTTT
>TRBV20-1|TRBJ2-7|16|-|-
CSASSPGRGRTYEQYF
TGCAGTGCTAGTTCCCCCGGCAGGGGAAGAACCTACGAGCAGTACTTC
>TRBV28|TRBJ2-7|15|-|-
CASSFTGTSSYEQYF
TGTGCCAGCAGTTTTACCGGGACATCATCCTACGAGCAGTACTTC
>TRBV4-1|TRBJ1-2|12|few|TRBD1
CASSRLQGGYTF
TGCGCCAGCAGCCGATTACAGGGGGGCTACACCTTC
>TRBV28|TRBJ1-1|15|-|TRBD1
CASSTLQGALFEAFF
TGTGCCAGCAGTACGCTACAGGGGGCTCTCTTCGAAGCTTTCTTT
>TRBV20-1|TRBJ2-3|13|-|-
CSASPGRTDTQYF
TGCAGTGCTAGTCCAGGGCGCACAGATACGCAGTATTTT
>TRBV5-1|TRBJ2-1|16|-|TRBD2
CASSLALAGPGSEQFF
TGCGCCAGCAGCTTGGCTCTAGCGGGACCCGGGAGTGAGCAGTTCTTC
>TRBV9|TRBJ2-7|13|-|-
CASSLVVGGEQYF
TGTGCCAGCAGTCTCGTGGTCGGTGGCGAGCAGTACTTC
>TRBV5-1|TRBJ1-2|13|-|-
CASSQGDNYGYTF
TGCGCCAGCAGCCAAGGGGATAACTATGGCTACACCTTC
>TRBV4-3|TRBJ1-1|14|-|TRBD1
CASSQLLGTAEAFF
TGCGCCAGCAGCCAACTCTTAGGGACAGCTGAAGCTTTCTTT
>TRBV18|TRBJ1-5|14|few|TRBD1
CASSPAGGREPQHF
TGTGCCAGCTCACCGGCAGGGGGCAGGGAGCCCCAGCATTTT
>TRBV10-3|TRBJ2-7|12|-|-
CAISPSSYEQYF
TGTGCCATCAGCCCCAGCTCCTACGAGCAGTACTTC
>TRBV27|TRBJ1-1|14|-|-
CASSFSDGDTEAFF
TGTGCCAGCAGTTTTTCCGACGGGGACACTGAAGCTTTCTTT
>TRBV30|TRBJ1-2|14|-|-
CAWIPGRLSYGYTF
TGTGCCTGGATCCCAGGGAGGCTCTCCTATGGCTACACCTTC
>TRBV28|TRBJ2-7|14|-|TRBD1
CASSPRDRAYEQYF
TGTGCCAGCAGTCCCCGGGACAGGGCCTACGAGCAGTACTTC
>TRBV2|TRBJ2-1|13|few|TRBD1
CASRRDRGNEQFF
TGTGCCAGCAGAAGGGACAGGGGTAATGAGCAGTTCTTC
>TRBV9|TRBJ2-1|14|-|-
CASSVGGRYNEQFF
TGTGCCAGCAGCGTAGGTGGCAGATACAATGAGCAGTTCTTC
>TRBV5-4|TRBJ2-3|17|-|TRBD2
CASSPLSFAGGTDTQYF
TGTGCCAGCAGCCCCCTTTCCTTTGCGGGGGGCACAGATACGCAGTATTTT
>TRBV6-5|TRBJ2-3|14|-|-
CASKITSSIGTQYF
TGTGCCAGCAAGATTACTAGTTCCATTGGTACGCAGTATTTT
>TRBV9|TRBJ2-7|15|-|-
CASSGGGGSSYEQYF
TGTGCCAGCAGCGGTGGAGGGGGCTCCTCCTACGAGCAGTACTTC
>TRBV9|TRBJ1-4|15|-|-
CASSPRGSLNEKLFF
TGTGCCAGCAGCCCCCGAGGTTCCCTAAATGAAAAACTGTTTTTT
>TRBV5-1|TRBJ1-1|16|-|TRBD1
CASSLGTGAMNTEAFF
TGCGCCAGCAGCCTCGGGACAGGGGCGATGAACACTGAAGCTTTCTTT
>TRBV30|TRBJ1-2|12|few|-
CARSGAGYGYTF
TGTGCCAGATCAGGGGCAGGGTATGGCTACACCTTC
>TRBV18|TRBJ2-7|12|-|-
CASSRLSYEQYF
TGTGCCAGCTCACGGCTTTCCTACGAGCAGTACTTC
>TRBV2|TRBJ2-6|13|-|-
CAITTGLSNVLTF
TGTGCCATCACGACAGGTCTCTCCAACGTCCTGACTTTC
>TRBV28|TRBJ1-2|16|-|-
CASSPLRPDRTNGYTF
TGTGCCAGCAGCCCACTTAGGCCGGATAGAACTAATGGCTACACCTTC
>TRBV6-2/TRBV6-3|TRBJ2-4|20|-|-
CASSSMSPGHGLLAKNIQYF
TGTGCCAGCAGTTCTATGTCTCCGGGACACGGACTTCTAGCCAAAAACATTCAGTACTTC
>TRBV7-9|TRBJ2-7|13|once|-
CASSLAGGYEQYF
TGTGCCAGCAGCTTAGCGGGGGGATACGAGCAGTACTTC
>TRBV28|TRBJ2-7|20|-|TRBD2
CASTISSPSGRETNSYEQYF
TGTGCCAGCACCATTTCTAGTCCTAGCGGGAGAGAAACTAACTCCTACGAGCAGTACTTC
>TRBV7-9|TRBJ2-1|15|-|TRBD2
CASSLGASGVHEQFF
TGTGCCAGCAGCTTAGGGGCTAGCGGAGTACATGAGCAGTTCTTC
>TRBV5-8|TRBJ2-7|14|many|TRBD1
CASSWGQGYHEQYF
TGTGCCAGCAGCTGGGGACAGGGTTACCACGAGCAGTACTTC
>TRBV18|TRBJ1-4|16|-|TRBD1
CASSQGGGKTNEKLFF
TGTGCCAGCTCACAAGGAGGGGGCAAGACTAATGAAAAACTGTTTTTT
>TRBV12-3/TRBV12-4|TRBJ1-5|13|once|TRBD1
CASGGQGTQPQHF
TGTGCCAGCGGTGGACAGGGCACTCAGCCCCAGCATTTT
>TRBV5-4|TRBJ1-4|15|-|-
CASSLGGPTNEKLFF
TGTGCCAGCAGCTTGGGGGGGCCAACTAATGAAAAACTGTTTTTT
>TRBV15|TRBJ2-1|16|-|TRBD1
CATSSAGTGVYNEQFF
TGTGCCACCAGCAGTGCCGGGACAGGGGTCTACAATGAGCAGTTCTTC
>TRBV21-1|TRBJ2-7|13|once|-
CASSKGWTGNKYF
TGTGCCAGCAGCAAAGGGTGGACAGGTAATAAGTACTTC
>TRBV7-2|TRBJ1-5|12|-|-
CASSLVGGPQHF
TGTGCCAGCAGCTTAGTAGGCGGGCCCCAGCATTTT
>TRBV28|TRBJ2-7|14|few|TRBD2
CASSLAREGPEQYF
TGTGCCAGCAGTCTAGCCCGGGAGGGCCCCGAGCAGTACTTC
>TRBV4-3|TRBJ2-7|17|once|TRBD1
CASSKEGETGVPYEQYF
TGCGCCAGCAGCAAGGAGGGTGAGACAGGGGTCCCCTACGAGCAGTACTTC
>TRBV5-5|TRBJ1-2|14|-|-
CASSLEGGLGGYTF
TGTGCCAGCAGCTTGGAGGGCGGGCTCGGTGGCTACACCTTC